This T cell receptor (beta chain) was sequenced for a study of CD4 T cells in relation to SARS-CoV-2 and coronaviruses. Study at large: After roughly ten days of antigen culture, PBMC TCR beta CDR3s were sequenced.

Trimming left V 4 bases short and J 4 bases short, with 11 bases between. The CDR3 runs to 13 residues. Germline V gives CDR1 SGHTS, CDR2 YDEGEE. For around ten days, around 91,000 sorted CD4+ cells grew with T cell-depleted PBMCs and CEF. On this clone: Its antigen is not identified.

Findings of the study overall: Pre-pandemic and post-infection samples never came from the same donor. Roughly 65% of donors had memory CD4+ clonotypes crossrecognizing SARS-CoV-2 and common cold coronavirus spike.

Sequencing used immunoSEQ multiplex PCR; TCRdb keeps in-frame clones, though not all of them. The sample includes about 36,000 clones, around 77% of them seen just once. The V call is TRBV5-8, the J call TRBJ1-2; D is ambiguous. The specimen sequenced was memory CD4+ T cells from PBMCs, cultured in vitro. The origin of this receptor is an adult with COVID-19. The CDR3 spells CASSAMPAYGYTF. CDR3 coding DNA: TGTGCCAGCAGCGCGATGCCGGCCTATGGCTACACCTTC.